This record covers a single TCR beta chain. The sample is drawn from a study of control samples from healthy donors and cancer patients. Generated by immunoSEQ multiplex PCR, the TCRdb table keeps only in-frame clones and is missing some. The sample includes approximately 150,000 clones, 80% to 95% of them seen just once. The CDR3 length is 14 residues. CDR1 SNHLY and CDR2 FYNNEI come from the germline V gene. V was clipped by 9 bases and J by 5 bases; unmatched bases: 7. This chain joins TRBV2 and TRBJ1-6; the match to TRBD1 covers 7 bases. The sequence came from a woman aged 40 to 50 in good health. Sequencing used blood. This CDR3 reads CASRAGTDNSPLHF. The CDR3 coding sequence is TGTGCCAGTAGAGCCGGGACAGATAATTCACCCCTCCACTTT.